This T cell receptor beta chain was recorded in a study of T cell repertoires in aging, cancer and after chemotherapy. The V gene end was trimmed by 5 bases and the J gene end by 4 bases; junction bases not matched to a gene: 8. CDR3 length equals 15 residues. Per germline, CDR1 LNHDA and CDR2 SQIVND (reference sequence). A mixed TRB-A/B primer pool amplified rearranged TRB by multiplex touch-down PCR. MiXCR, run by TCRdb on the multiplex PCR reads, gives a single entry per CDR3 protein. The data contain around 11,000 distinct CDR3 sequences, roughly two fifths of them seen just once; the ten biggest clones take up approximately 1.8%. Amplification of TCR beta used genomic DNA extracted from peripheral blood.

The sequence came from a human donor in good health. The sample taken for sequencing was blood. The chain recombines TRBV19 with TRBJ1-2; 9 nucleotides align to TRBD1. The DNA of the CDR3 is TGTGCCAGTAGTCCCAACAGACAGGGGGGCTATGGCTACACCTTC. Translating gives CASSPNRQGGYGYTF.